Each of the 5 T cell receptor beta chains below was sequenced from the same sample in a study of blood T cell repertoires in COVID-19. The method was immunoSEQ multiplex PCR; TCRdb's version includes in-frame clones alone and lacks a portion of them. The sample has tens of thousands of clones; about four fifths are singletons. The sequenced sample was peripheral blood. These receptors all stem from an elderly woman with active or convalescent COVID-19.

The chain is built from TRBV10-2 and TRBJ1-1; D not certain. V lost 8 bases and J 4 bases, leaving 8 bases between the germline ends. Germline CDR1 and CDR2: WSHSY and SAAADI. The CDR3 covers 11 residues. This chain's CDR3 is CASFYGTEAFF. The CDR3 DNA is TGCGCCAGCTTTTACGGCACTGAAGCTTTCTTT.

The CDR3 DNA is TGTGCCAGCGGCGGGGGCTCGAGCGGGTACACTGAAGCTTTCTTT. It specifies CASGGGSSGYTEAFF. This chain connects TRBV6-5 to TRBJ1-1; the D gene is possibly TRBD1 (6 bases). Per germline, CDR1 MNHEY and CDR2 SVGAGI. CDR3 length equals 15 residues. V lost 8 bases and J 3 bases, leaving 19 bases between the germline ends.

The rearrangement joins TRBV28 to TRBJ2-1; D is unclear. This CDR3 comprises 14 residues. Trimming removed 9 bases from V and 5 bases from J, with 17 bases in between. From germline, CDR1 is MDHEN and CDR2 SYDVKM. This CDR3 reads CASVRISSNNEQFF. The CDR3 nucleotides are TGTGCCAGTGTCAGGATCTCTTCTAACAATGAGCAGTTCTTC.

This clone appeared a few times. This rearrangement joins TRBV11-1 to TRBJ2-7; maybe TRBD2 (6 bases). The germline CDR1 and CDR2 sequences are SGHAT and FQDESV (reference sequence). There are 13 residues in the CDR3. With 5 bases removed from V and 4 bases from J, the gap between germline ends came to 12 bases. The CDR3, as DNA: TGTGCCAGCAGCCAGGAGGGCCGGTACGAGCAGTACTTC. Encoded protein: CASSQEGRYEQYF.

The chain joins TRBV18 to TRBJ1-1; D call uncertain. V was shortened by 0 bases and J by 11 bases, with 19 bases between the two germline ends. Germline V gene lookup returns CDR1 KGHSH and CDR2 LQKENI. This CDR3 has 15 residues. CDR3 bases: TGTGCCAGCTCACCACCGCCCTCAGGCGCAGGTAGGGCTTTCTTT. Its protein is CASSPPPSGAGRAFF.